This TCR beta chain was documented in a study of cytomegalovirus exposure and HLA in healthy donors. Study-wide findings and caveats: Data from an earlier analysis indicated that most TCR beta V segments were productive either about 87% or about 30% of the time. Reportedly, HLA-A and HLA-B alleles of most subjects were accurately predicted from TCR beta. A missense variant in DCLRE1C was later tied to TCR beta V- and J-gene trimming.

The study ran its PCR with 60 Vbeta and 13 Jbeta primers. The repertoire was sequenced with immunoSEQ multiplex PCR; TCRdb's copy has only in-frame clones and lacks some. The sample contains some 150,000 clones, less than 85% of which appear only once. Regarding this clone: Its antigen is not known.

This CDR3 is built from 14 residues. Germline CDR1 SGHNT, CDR2 YENEEA. Trimming stripped 5 bases from V and 0 bases from J, with 11 bases between. This receptor was identified in a man aged 40-55 years in good health and CMV-seropositive. This sequence joins TRBV11-3 and TRBJ2-7; D ambiguous. The sequenced sample was PBMCs. CDR3 DNA: TGTGCCAGCAGCCAGGTCCCCATCTCCTACGAGCAGTACTTC. It codes for CASSQVPISYEQYF. Supplemented by reference TRBV11-3 and TRBJ2-7, the full variable domain reads EAGVVQSPRYKIIEKKQPVAFWCNPISGHNTLYWYLQNLGQGPELLIRYENEEAVDDSQLPKDRFSAERLKGVDSTLKIQPAELGDSAVYLCASSQVPISYEQYFGPGTRLTVT.